The 18 T cell receptor beta chains listed next were all sequenced from one sample in a study of cytomegalovirus exposure and HLA in healthy donors. PCR primers comprised 60 Vbeta and 13 Jbeta primers. Sequenced by immunoSEQ multiplex PCR; TCRdb stores in-frame clones only, minus some. This sample carries 77,000 or so clones, over 70% of them seen once, and the ten largest clones take approximately 7.2%. The sequenced material came from PBMCs. The receptors here all came from a woman aged 40-49 years in good health and CMV-seronegative.

This rearrangement joins TRBV14 to TRBJ2-2; D possibly corresponds to TRBD1 (6 bases). Germline CDR1 and CDR2: SGHDN and FVKESK. V dropped 4 bases and J dropped 5 bases, with 11 bases sitting between them. This CDR3 has 14 amino acids. The CDR3 here is CASSRRGGTGELFF. CDR3 coding DNA: TGTGCCAGCAGCCGCAGGGGTGGGACCGGGGAGCTGTTTTTT.

This sequence joins TRBV7-3 and TRBJ2-1; D perhaps matches TRBD2 (5 bases). The CDR3 extends over 14 amino acids. The ends were cut back, 6 bases at V and 4 bases at J, with 13 bases in the middle. Per germline, CDR1 SGHTA and CDR2 FQGTGA. The CDR3, as DNA: TGTGCCAGCAGTCCCAGCGGAGATTACAATGAGCAGTTCTTC. Protein sequence: CASSPSGDYNEQFF.

A single count supports this clone. The chain is built from TRBV15 and TRBJ1-5; maybe TRBD1 (5 bases). Trimming pared 3 bases from V and 6 bases from J, leaving 15 bases between. The CDR3 runs to 15 residues. Germline CDR1 LNHNV, CDR2 YYDKDF (reference sequence). The CDR3 DNA reads as TGTGCCACCAGCAGTAGGGGAAGTCCTTTTCAGCCCCAGCATTTT. Protein product: CATSSRGSPFQPQHF.

The gene calls are TRBV30 and TRBJ1-2; 8 positions match TRBD1. The CDR3 loop spans 16 amino acids. Germline V gives CDR1 GTSNPN, CDR2 SVGIG (reference sequence). J lost 4 bases, V lost 4 bases, and 14 bases had no gene match. CDR3 DNA sequence: TGTGCCTGGACCCCACGGACAGGGAGGTTCCTCTATGGCTACACCTTC. Encoded protein: CAWTPRTGRFLYGYTF.

V is TRBV27 and J is TRBJ2-3; a possible D gene is TRBD1 (5 bases). CDR3 length: 18 residues. The germline V gene encodes CDR1 MNHEY and CDR2 SMNVEV (reference sequence). V lost 2 bases and J lost 0, with 18 bases in between. The DNA for the CDR3 is TGTGCCAGCAGTTTAAGGCAGGGTGAGAAAAGGAGCACAGATACGCAGTATTTT. This encodes CASSLRQGEKRSTDTQYF.

This clone turned up a few times. The chain has TRBV5-1 and TRBJ1-1, with a tentative D call TRBD1 (5 bases). V dropped 0 bases and J dropped 1 base, with 7 bases sitting between them. This CDR3 spans 14 amino acids. Germline CDR1 SGHRS, CDR2 YFSETQ. CDR3 sequence: CASSLGTQNTEAFF. In DNA, the CDR3 is TGCGCCAGCAGCTTGGGGACACAGAACACTGAAGCTTTCTTT.

The J gene is TRBJ2-5, the V gene TRBV5-1, with D uncertain. The CDR3 runs to 14 residues. The V end lost 2 bases, the J end lost 2 bases, and 10 bases lay between the germline ends. Germline CDR1 SGHRS, CDR2 YFSETQ. CDR3 sequence reads: CASSFKAPQETQYF. CDR3 nucleotide sequence: TGCGCCAGCAGCTTCAAAGCGCCACAAGAGACCCAGTACTTC.

This clone appeared once. This chain joins TRBV14 and TRBJ2-1; TRBD1 agrees at 10 bases. V was clipped by 4 bases and J by 4 bases; unmatched bases: 10. Looked up from germline, CDR1 is SGHDN and CDR2 is FVKESK. The CDR3 is made up of 17 amino acids. The DNA for the CDR3 is TGTGCCAGCAGCCCACCCTTTGGGGACAGGGGTTACAATGAGCAGTTCTTC. Its protein is CASSPPFGDRGYNEQFF.

The chain recombines TRBV5-1 with TRBJ2-2, with D unresolved. Between the trimmed V and J ends, which lost 2 bases and 1 base, there was a span of 6 bases. CDR1 is SGHRS, CDR2 YFSETQ, per germline. There are 14 residues in the CDR3. CDR3 loop: CASSFSGNTGELFF. DNA for the CDR3: TGCGCCAGCAGCTTCTCAGGGAACACCGGGGAGCTGTTTTTT.

The rearrangement joins TRBV5-1 to TRBJ2-7; the D is unclear. Trimming took 0 bases from V and 0 from J, leaving 13 bases between them. Per the germline V gene, CDR1 is SGHRS and CDR2 is YFSETQ. This CDR3 has 16 amino acids. DNA for the CDR3: TGCGCCAGCAGCTTGGCCCCTAGTTCTCCCTCCTACGAGCAGTACTTC. Translation: CASSLAPSSPSYEQYF.

This chain joins TRBV28 and TRBJ2-1; TRBD1 is a possible D gene (5 bases). Per the germline V gene, CDR1 is MDHEN and CDR2 is SYDVKM. V was trimmed by 7 bases and J by 2 bases, leaving 6 bases between them. This CDR3 comprises 12 residues. The CDR3 loop reads CASKGPYNEQFF. CDR3 DNA sequence: TGTGCCAGCAAGGGGCCCTACAATGAGCAGTTCTTC.

The genes are TRBV6-1 and TRBJ1-1; a possible D gene is TRBD1 (5 bases). The V end was cut by 9 bases, the J end by 4 bases, with 15 bases between. CDR1 is MNHNS and CDR2 is SASEGT in the germline V gene. The CDR3 loop spans 13 amino acids. CDR3 region: CARLLVGGTEAFF. CDR3 coding DNA: TGTGCCAGACTACTAGTGGGGGGCACTGAAGCTTTCTTT.

J is TRBJ2-7 and V is TRBV29-1; D is uncertain. Deletions cut 8 bases from V and 0 bases from J, with 14 bases between. The CDR3 runs to 13 residues. Germline CDR1 and CDR2: SQVTM and ANQGSEA. The CDR3 DNA reads TGCAGCTTTTCCCGACAAAACTCCTACGAGCAGTACTTC. Translated: CSFSRQNSYEQYF.

With regard to this clone: At one boundary the junction diverges from the germline segment, which might be a read error. The rearrangement joins TRBV18 to TRBJ2-7; TRBD1 matches at 9 bases. This CDR3 contains 15 residues. Per germline, CDR1 KGHSH and CDR2 LQKENI. CDR3 amino acids: CASSTRTGESSEQYF. For the CDR3, the DNA is TGTGCCAGCTCAACACGGACAGGGGAATCCTCCGAGCAGTACTTC.

The chain combines TRBV7-3 with TRBJ2-2; D gene ambiguous. Germline CDR1 and CDR2: SGHTA and FQGTGA. The CDR3 totals 15 residues. The germline V and J ends were trimmed by 1 base and 6 bases, with 12 bases remaining between them. The CDR3 region has the DNA TGTGCCAGCAGCTTAAGGCATGCTCTGCCCGGGGAGCTGTTTTTT. It codes for CASSLRHALPGELFF.

This chain connects TRBV10-3 to TRBJ2-3, with TRBD2 matching 10 bases. CDR1 and CDR2 from the germline V gene are ENHRY and SYGVKD. The CDR3 extends over 16 amino acids. Germline trimming cut 6 bases from V and 5 bases from J; bases unmatched to any gene: 11. The CDR3 DNA reads as TGTGCCATCAGGGCCGATACCCTAGCGGGAGTAGATACGCAGTATTTT. It encodes CAIRADTLAGVDTQYF.

The chain links TRBV11-2 to TRBJ1-4, with 7 bases identical to TRBD1. This CDR3 has 15 residues. CDR1 and CDR2 from the germline V gene are SGHAT and FQNNGV. J gave up 4 bases and V 3 bases, and 5 bases lay outside the gene matches. The CDR3 DNA reads TGTGCCAGCAGCTTGAGGGGGCAGGGTAATGAAAAACTGTTTTTT. Amino acid sequence: CASSLRGQGNEKLFF.

This chain uses TRBV7-9 with TRBJ2-7; 10 bases match TRBD1. The germline gives CDR1 SEHNR, CDR2 FQNEAQ (reference sequence). The J segment lost 1 base and the V segment lost 6 bases, leaving 12 bases of the junction unmatched. The CDR3 contains 17 residues. The CDR3 sequence: CASRPGTGEIFSYEQYF. The CDR3 DNA reads as TGTGCCAGCAGGCCCGGGACAGGGGAGATTTTTTCCTACGAGCAGTACTTC.